Included here is one T cell receptor (beta chain) sequence, with context. The antigen remains undetermined. The data are from a study of T-cell memory formation after mild COVID-19. Study overall: Largely, the TCR clusters proved donor specific. Study-level findings and limits: Confirmation of SARS-CoV-2 specificity was lacking for second-wave clones peaking day 37. Largely, contracting CD4+ clones fell within CM and EM, and contracting CD8+ clones within EMRA.

The CDR3 has 13 residues. Trimming pared 4 bases from V and 9 bases from J, leaving 13 bases between. Employing constant-segment primers, 5'RACE generated TCR alpha and TCR beta cDNA libraries bearing sample barcodes and UMIs. One entry per CDR3 protein, called by TCRdb with MiXCR from the 5' RACE reads. The table shows over 350,000 distinct CDR3 sequences, with roughly 26% occurring only once. Sequenced material: PBMCs or a T cell subset sorted from them (not recorded which). V gene TRBV12-3 or TRBV12-4 combines with J gene TRBJ2-4; D ambiguous. This clonotype was sampled from an adult woman who had mild COVID-19 (a few samples of this study predate the infection). Cell type and time point are not known. CDR3 amino acids: CASSSGPRSIQYF. In DNA, the CDR3 is TGTGCCAGCAGTTCCGGACCGCGGAGCATTCAGTACTTC.